One sample yielded the 22 T cell receptor beta chains listed below, sequenced in a study of technical replicates of blood from several donors. Assay: immunoSEQ multiplex PCR; the TCRdb copy retains only in-frame clones and omits some. The sample includes 75,000 or so clones, 85% to 95% of them seen just once. The sample consisted of T cells isolated from PBMCs. The receptors were gathered from a human donor in good health.

The chain combines TRBV4-1 with TRBJ1-5; TRBD1 agrees at 8 bases. Unmatched junction bases numbered 14, after V lost 3 bases and J lost 7 bases. This CDR3 is 17 amino acids long. Looked up from germline, CDR1 is MGHRA and CDR2 is YSYEKL. In DNA, the CDR3 is TGCGCCAGCAGCCACCCCAAGACAGGGGCCCAACGACAGCCCCAGCATTTT. This codes for CASSHPKTGAQRQPQHF.

V gene TRBV14 combines with J gene TRBJ2-7; possibly TRBD2 for D (6 bases). Trimming took 5 bases from V and 2 from J, leaving 13 bases between them. The CDR3 is 14 residues long. In germline, CDR1 is SGHDN, CDR2 FVKESK. CDR3: CASSSGTGAYEQYF. DNA for the CDR3: TGTGCCAGCAGCTCCGGGACGGGAGCCTACGAGCAGTACTTC.

The chain recombines TRBV7-9 with TRBJ2-1; D not resolved. The length of the CDR3 is 13 residues. V gave up 7 bases and J gave up 12 bases, with 19 bases separating them. CDR1 SEHNR and CDR2 FQNEAQ come from the germline V gene (reference sequence). This CDR3 is CASTAGSSIRQFF. For the CDR3, the DNA is TGTGCCAGCACCGCCGGGTCCAGCATAAGGCAGTTCTTC.

The gene calls are TRBV19 and TRBJ2-2; maybe TRBD2 (5 bases). The CDR3 sequence is 14 residues long. Trimming pared 3 bases from V and 5 bases from J, leaving 10 bases between. CDR1 is LNHDA and CDR2 is SQIVND in the germline V gene (reference sequence). CDR3 region: CASSIVGETGELFF. The CDR3 DNA follows: TGTGCCAGTAGTATCGTGGGAGAGACCGGGGAGCTGTTTTTT. The whole variable domain, filled in from reference TRBV19 and TRBJ2-2, reads DGGITQSPKYLFRKEGQNVTLSCEQNLNHDAMYWYRQDPGQGLRLIYYSQIVNDFQKGDIAEGYSVSREKKESFPLTVTSAQKNPTAFYLCASSIVGETGELFFGEGSRLTVL.

V gene TRBV7-8 combines with J gene TRBJ2-7; 9 bases match TRBD2. Germline-derived CDR1 and CDR2 are SGHVS and FQNEAQ. The CDR3 has 14 residues. V shed 4 bases, J shed 3 bases, and the junction held 4 bases outside the gene matches. The CDR3 loop is CASSSVAGDYEQYF. Here the CDR3 DNA reads TGTGCCAGCAGCTCCGTAGCGGGAGACTACGAGCAGTACTTC.

The V and J genes are TRBV7-2 and TRBJ1-1; 7 nucleotides match TRBD1. The germline CDR1 and CDR2 sequences are SGHTA and FQGNSA. The junction had 3 bases not matched to a gene; V was cut back by 5 bases and J by 0 bases. There are 14 residues in the CDR3. CDR3 nucleotides: TGTGCCAGCAGCCTCAGGGGGATGAACACTGAAGCTTTCTTT. Translated: CASSLRGMNTEAFF.

The CDR3 loop is CASSPGQGNGELFF. CDR3 DNA: TGCGCCAGCAGTCCGGGACAGGGTAACGGGGAGCTGTTTTTT. The chain couples TRBV4-1 to TRBJ2-2; 9 bases fit TRBD1. V gave up 6 bases and J gave up 7 bases; unmatched junction bases: 6. The CDR3 spans 14 residues. Germline-derived CDR1 and CDR2 are MGHRA and YSYEKL.

The V call is TRBV2, the J call TRBJ1-1; no clear D gene. Per the germline V gene, CDR1 is SNHLY and CDR2 is FYNNEI. The CDR3 length is 10 residues. The V end lost 8 bases, the J end lost 9 bases, and 10 bases lay between the germline ends. The DNA for the CDR3 is TGTGCCAGCTTCGGGATTCAAGCTTTCTTT. Translation: CASFGIQAFF.

J is TRBJ2-1 and V is TRBV4-1; D unresolved. Germline V CDR1 and CDR2: MGHRA, YSYEKL. The CDR3 covers 14 residues. Trimming took 1 base from V and 4 from J, leaving 8 bases between them. CDR3 region: CASSQVSEYNEQFF. In DNA form, the CDR3 reads TGCGCCAGCAGCCAAGTATCGGAGTACAATGAGCAGTTCTTC.

The chain employs TRBV19 and TRBJ2-1; 9 bases are shared with TRBD1. Germline-derived CDR1 and CDR2 are LNHDA and SQIVND (reference sequence). CDR3 length: 13 residues. V shed 6 bases, J shed 8 bases, and the junction held 5 bases outside the gene matches. The CDR3 reads CASRTDRGDEQFF. Here the CDR3 DNA reads TGTGCCAGTAGAACGGACAGGGGCGATGAGCAGTTCTTC.

Comments on this clone: One end of the junction is discordant with germline, which a read error may explain. The V gene is TRBV20-1, the J gene TRBJ2-7, with TRBD2 identical over 9 bases. The CDR3 consists of 11 residues. The V gene's germline CDR1 is DFQATT and CDR2 SNEGSKA (reference sequence). The CDR3 DNA follows: TGCAGTGCGGGTTACCCCGCGGGAGGGCCCTTC. Translated: CSAGYPAGGPF.

This chain links TRBV19 with TRBJ1-5; 8 nucleotides line up with TRBD1. V dropped 1 base and J dropped 9; count of bases not matched to a gene: 5. CDR3 length: 14 residues. CDR1 and CDR2 from the germline V gene are LNHDA and SQIVND (reference sequence). The CDR3 nucleotides are TGTGCCAGTAGTATAGCGACAGGGGATAGGCCCCAGCATTTT. It encodes CASSIATGDRPQHF.

This sequence joins TRBV28 and TRBJ2-3, with D perhaps matching TRBD2 (6 bases). Germline CDR1 and CDR2: MDHEN and SYDVKM. V lost 6 bases and J lost 2, with 15 bases in between. The CDR3 has 15 amino acids. The CDR3 loop is CASSSTSSYTDTQYF. In nucleotides, the CDR3 is TGTGCCAGCAGCTCTACTAGCAGTTACACAGATACGCAGTATTTT.

V is TRBV11-3 and J is TRBJ2-5; TRBD1 agrees at 8 bases. Germline CDR1 SGHNT, CDR2 YENEEA. The CDR3 is 15 amino acids. Trimming took 5 bases from V and 7 from J; bases not matched to a gene: 12. CDR3 sequence: CASSTHSSTGVTQYF. For the CDR3, the DNA is TGTGCCAGCAGCACACACTCCTCGACAGGGGTGACCCAGTACTTC.

Turning to this clone: Other DNA sequences of this sample code for an identical CDR3. This chain uses TRBV10-2 with TRBJ2-3, with D unresolved. The V end was cut by 0 bases, the J end by 0 bases, with 7 bases between. CDR1 is WSHSY, CDR2 SAAADI, per germline. The CDR3 runs 15 residues. The chain's CDR3 is CASSESGTSTDTQYF. The CDR3 DNA follows: TGCGCCAGCAGTGAGTCCGGTACTAGCACAGATACGCAGTATTTT.

The chain recombines TRBV29-1 with TRBJ2-1, with a possible D match to TRBD2 (6 bases). V was clipped by 3 bases and J by 9 bases, with 24 bases between them. This CDR3 has 16 residues. CDR1 is SQVTM and CDR2 is ANQGSEA in the germline V gene. The CDR3 here is CSVDLAAGPRTFEQFF. CDR3 DNA sequence: TGCAGCGTTGATTTAGCGGCGGGACCCCGGACATTTGAGCAGTTCTTC.

The J gene is TRBJ1-1, the V gene TRBV27; 10 positions agree with TRBD1. The junction had 3 bases not matched to a gene; V was cut back by 2 bases and J by 9 bases. Germline V gene sequence: CDR1 MNHEY, CDR2 SMNVEV (reference sequence). This CDR3 region has 13 residues. In DNA, the CDR3 is TGTGCCAGCAGTTTAGGACAGGGGGATAAAGCTTTCTTT. Translating it yields CASSLGQGDKAFF.

The J gene is TRBJ2-2, the V gene TRBV4-1; weak D call: TRBD2 (6 bases). This CDR3 contains 16 residues. V lost 1 base and J lost 4, with 13 bases in between. Germline CDR1 is MGHRA and CDR2 is YSYEKL. The CDR3, as DNA: TGCGCCAGCAGCCAAGGAATAGCGGCTGCCACCGGGGAGCTGTTTTTT. Amino acids: CASSQGIAAATGELFF.

J is TRBJ2-7 and V is TRBV20-1, with D perhaps TRBD1 (6 bases). The CDR3 contains 10 residues. Germline CDR1 is DFQATT and CDR2 is SNEGSKA (reference sequence). V lost 3 bases and J lost 6, with 6 bases in between. CDR3 nucleotide sequence: TGCAGTGCTAGGACAGGCGAGCAGTACTTC. Its translation: CSARTGEQYF.

The chain uses TRBV30 and TRBJ1-5; no reliable D call. The CDR3 totals 13 residues. With 0 bases removed from V and 1 base from J, the gap between germline ends came to 4 bases. Germline CDR1 is GTSNPN and CDR2 is SVGIG (reference sequence). The CDR3: CAWSVESNQPQHF. The CDR3 DNA follows: TGTGCCTGGAGTGTAGAGAGCAATCAGCCCCAGCATTTT.

V usage is TRBV27 and J usage is TRBJ2-5; TRBD1 might be the D (5 bases). CDR3 length: 15 amino acids. Trimming removed 3 bases at V and 3 bases at J, with 14 bases between. Germline CDR1 is MNHEY and CDR2 is SMNVEV (reference sequence). The CDR3 region has the DNA TGTGCCAGCAGTTTGTGGGGCGCGGCCGAAGAGACCCAGTACTTC. Translating it yields CASSLWGAAEETQYF.

The chain employs TRBV28 and TRBJ2-1; D ambiguous. The CDR3 is 11 amino acids. Germline-derived CDR1 and CDR2 are MDHEN and SYDVKM. Trimming took 5 bases from V and 4 from J, leaving 3 bases between them. The DNA of the CDR3 is TGTGCCAGCAGTCTATACAATGAGCAGTTCTTC. Amino acid sequence: CASSLYNEQFF.